This T cell receptor beta chain was captured in a study of blood T cells in healthy people across ages. Alongside a J-beta primer mix, a sample-barcoded 5' primer served in a second PCR lasting about 6 to 11 cycles. Each CDR3 protein is one row after TCRdb ran MiXCR on the 5' RACE reads. The sample holds 710,000 or so distinct CDR3 sequences, roughly 20% seen once. This clonotype has more than one count but fewer than ten. Germline-derived CDR1 and CDR2 are MDHEN and SYDVKM. The V gene lost 11 bases and the J gene lost 0 bases, with 14 bases spanning the gap. CDR3 length: 13 amino acids. The specimen was blood. The TCR sequence derives from a man between 65 and 85 years old in good health. J is TRBJ2-7 and V is TRBV28, with D tentatively TRBD2 (6 bases). DNA of the CDR3: TGTGCCGTGCGGGGCCCGAGCTCCTACGAGCAGTACTTC. Translating it yields CAVRGPSSYEQYF.